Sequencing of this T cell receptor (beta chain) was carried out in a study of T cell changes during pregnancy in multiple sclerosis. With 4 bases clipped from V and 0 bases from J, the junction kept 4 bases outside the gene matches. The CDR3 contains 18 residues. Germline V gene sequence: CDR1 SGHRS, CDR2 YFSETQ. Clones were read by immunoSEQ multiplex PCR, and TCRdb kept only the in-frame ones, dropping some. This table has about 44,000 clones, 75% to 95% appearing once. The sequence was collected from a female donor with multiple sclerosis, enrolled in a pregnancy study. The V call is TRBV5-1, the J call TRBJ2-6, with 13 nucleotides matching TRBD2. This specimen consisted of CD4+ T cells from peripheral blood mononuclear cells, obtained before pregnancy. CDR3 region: CASSHRTSGGSGANVLTF. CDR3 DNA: TGCGCCAGCAGCCACAGGACTAGCGGGGGCTCTGGGGCCAACGTCCTGACTTTC.